These T cell receptor beta chains were read from a single sample in a study of cytomegalovirus exposure and HLA in healthy donors. Sequenced by immunoSEQ multiplex PCR; TCRdb stores in-frame clones only, minus some. Of approximately 37,000 clones listed, roughly 82% were seen once; the top ten hold roughly 10%. Sample: PBMCs. All receptors come from a woman between 18 and 29 years old in good health and CMV-seropositive. CDR3s include the opening cysteine and the closing phenylalanine or tryptophan. The order of the fields is J gene, D gene, clone size, V gene, CDR3 DNA, CDR3 protein. The D gene is left open where the match is weak. The size of a clone is reported for some rows only, either as once, few or many, or as a class for expanded clones.

>TRBJ2-5|.|.|TRBV4-3
TGCGCCAGCAGCCAAGATCGAATAGGGAGGGAGACCCAGTACTTC
CASSQDRIGRETQYF
>TRBJ1-1|.|once|TRBV19
TGTGCCAGTAGTCCGGGACACTTGAACACTGAAGCTTTCTTT
CASSPGHLNTEAFF
>TRBJ2-7|TRBD2|.|TRBV5-6
TGTGCCAGCAGCACGGGGACTAGCTTAACCGAGCAGTACTTC
CASSTGTSLTEQYF
>TRBJ1-6|.|.|TRBV4-3
TGCGCCAGCAGCCAAGATGGGCAGTATAATTCACCCCTCCACTTT
CASSQDGQYNSPLHF
>TRBJ1-1|.|.|TRBV28
TGTGCCAGCAGTTCCCATACCGGAGGACCGGTAGGGGCTTTCTTT
CASSSHTGGPVGAFF
>TRBJ1-2|.|.|TRBV6-6
TGTGCCAGCAGTTACGGGCCGCGCTCGAACTATGGCTACACCTTC
CASSYGPRSNYGYTF
>TRBJ1-2|TRBD1|.|TRBV11-2
TGTGCCAGCAGCTTAGGTTGGGGGACAGGGAACTATGGCTACACCTTC
CASSLGWGTGNYGYTF
>TRBJ2-1|TRBD2|.|TRBV7-2
TGTGCCAGCAGCTTAGAACTAGCGGGGGGGAGAAATGAGCAGTTCTTC
CASSLELAGGRNEQFF
>TRBJ2-1|.|.|TRBV7-9
TGTGCCAGCAGCCTCCTGGGGGGAGTGACGTACAATGAGCAGTTCTTC
CASSLLGGVTYNEQFF
>TRBJ2-5|.|.|TRBV25-1
TGTGCCAGCAGTGTACAGATTATCCAAGAGACCCAGTACTTC
CASSVQIIQETQYF
>TRBJ1-3|TRBD1|once|TRBV5-1
TGCGCCAGCAGCTTGTCGAGGCCGGGACAGGGGGGCGGAAACACCATATATTTT
CASSLSRPGQGGGNTIYF
>TRBJ2-1|TRBD2|.|TRBV6-1
TGTGCCAGCAGAGGAGGGACTAGTTTAACTTATGAGCAGTTCTTC
CASRGGTSLTYEQFF
>TRBJ1-1|.|.|TRBV7-7
TGTGCTAGCAGCCCCACAGTGAACACTGAAGCTTTCTTT
CASSPTVNTEAFF
>TRBJ1-1|TRBD1|.|TRBV5-1
TGCGCCAGCAGCTTGGGTGGGACAGGGGACACTGAAGCTTTCTTT
CASSLGGTGDTEAFF
>TRBJ2-1|.|.|TRBV20-1
TGCAGTGCCACTACTAACAATGAGCAGTTCTTC
CSATTNNEQFF
>TRBJ2-3|TRBD2|.|TRBV29-1
TGCAGCGTTGAGGTCCTAGCGGGGTTGAGGGGCCCAGATACGCAGTATTTT
CSVEVLAGLRGPDTQYF
>TRBJ2-1|.|few|TRBV30
TGTGCCTGGAGTGAAGAAAATCGGGTTAGCTCCTACAATGAGCAGTTCTTC
CAWSEENRVSSYNEQFF
>TRBJ1-5|TRBD1|.|TRBV30
TGTGCCTGGGGGACAGGGGGCGCGCAGCCCCAGCATTTT
CAWGTGGAQPQHF
>TRBJ2-1|TRBD2|.|TRBV12-5
TGTGCTAGTGCCGCGGGAGGAGGCGATGAGCAGTTCTTC
CASAAGGGDEQFF
>TRBJ2-3|TRBD1|.|TRBV2
TGTGCCGGCCGGGACAGGGCCACAGATACGCAGTATTTT
CAGRDRATDTQYF
>TRBJ2-7|.|.|TRBV18
TGTGCCAGCTCACCAAATCCGGACAGCTCCTACGAGCAGTACTTC
CASSPNPDSSYEQYF
>TRBJ1-1|.|few|TRBV5-1
TGCGCCAGCAGCTTGCTGGGGGCGGGCGCTGAAGCTTTCTTT
CASSLLGAGAEAFF
>TRBJ1-5|TRBD1|.|TRBV10-1
TGCGCCAGCAGTGAGTCGAATGATTTGATGCAGGGGGCCTTTCAGCCCCAGCATTTT
CASSESNDLMQGAFQPQHF
>TRBJ2-7|.|.|TRBV7-8
TGTGCCAGCAGCTTACGCGGCTACGAGCAGTACTTC
CASSLRGYEQYF
>TRBJ2-5|TRBD2|.|TRBV6-5
TGTGCCAGCAGTTACCGGGCTAGCGGGGGGCCAGAGACCCAGTACTTC
CASSYRASGGPETQYF
>TRBJ1-5|.|.|TRBV6-5
TGTGCCAGCAGCTGGGGAGGGAATCAGCCCCAGCATTTT
CASSWGGNQPQHF
>TRBJ2-1|.|once|TRBV19
TGTGCCGCCGGGGGAGGTAATGAGCAGTTCTTC
CAAGGGNEQFF
>TRBJ2-3|.|.|TRBV15
TGTGCCACCAGCTCACGACAGGTAGATACGCAGTATTTT
CATSSRQVDTQYF
>TRBJ2-7|TRBD1|.|TRBV28
TGTGCCAGCAGTTTAATCAGGGGGAGCTCCTACGAGCAGTACTTC
CASSLIRGSSYEQYF
>TRBJ2-2|TRBD2|.|TRBV5-6
TGTGCCAGCAGCCTCTGGGTAGCGGGTTACACCGGGGAGCTGTTTTTT
CASSLWVAGYTGELFF
>TRBJ2-1|.|.|TRBV20-1
TGCAGTGTTCCTAGCATCAATGAGCAGCTCTTC
CSVPSINEQLF
>TRBJ2-2|.|.|TRBV21-1
TGTGCCAGCAGCAAAAGTGGCCCAACAGGGATAAACACCGGGGAGCTGTTTTTT
CASSKSGPTGINTGELFF
>TRBJ2-5|TRBD2|.|TRBV27
TGTGCCAGCAGTTCCCCCAACAAGCGGGGGGGTCAAGAGACCCAGTACTTC
CASSSPNKRGGQETQYF
>TRBJ1-2|.|once|TRBV30
TGTGCCTGGAGTGCAGGGCGGCCATCTTCATATGGCTACACCTTC
CAWSAGRPSSYGYTF
>TRBJ2-5|TRBD1|.|TRBV6-1
TGTGCCAGCAGTGAAGTCCCACCTCCGGGACAGAAGTACTTC
CASSEVPPPGQKYF
>TRBJ1-6|TRBD1|.|TRBV11-2
TGTGCCAGCAGCTTTTTCCGGGGACAGGGAGATTCACCCCTCCACTTT
CASSFFRGQGDSPLHF
>TRBJ1-5|TRBD1|once|TRBV19
TGTGCCAGTAGTCTCCCGACAGGGTGGAGGCTGACGAGGGATCAGCCCCAGCATTTT
CASSLPTGWRLTRDQPQHF
>TRBJ2-5|TRBD2|.|TRBV5-1
TGCGCCAGCAGCCCCGGACTAGCGGGAGTGGAGACCCAGTACTTC
CASSPGLAGVETQYF
>TRBJ2-3|TRBD2|few|TRBV7-2
TGTGCCAGCAGCTTAATGCTAGCGGGCACAGATACGCAGTATTTT
CASSLMLAGTDTQYF
>TRBJ2-2|TRBD1|.|TRBV5-6
TGTGCCAGCAGCTTGGTAGGGGGCGATCGCGCCGGGGAGCTGTTTTTT
CASSLVGGDRAGELFF
>TRBJ2-5|.|.|TRBV5-1
TGCGCCAGCAGTAGCCTTGTAGAAGAGACCCAGTACTTC
CASSSLVEETQYF
>TRBJ2-3|.|once|TRBV6-4
TGTGCCAGCAGTGAACACAGCGGAGGTAGCACAGATACGCAGTATTTT
CASSEHSGGSTDTQYF
>TRBJ2-1|TRBD2|.|TRBV7-3
TGTGCCAGCAGCCCAACAAGCGGGGCGCTAGATGAGCAGTTCTTC
CASSPTSGALDEQFF
>TRBJ2-3|TRBD2|.|TRBV9
TGTGCCAGCAGCCCCCGAGCGGGAGGGCCGCGCCATACGCAGTATTTT
CASSPRAGGPRHTQYF
>TRBJ1-5|.|.|TRBV27
TGTGCCAGCAGTTTATCTGGGAGTTACGGTCAGCCCCAGCATTTT
CASSLSGSYGQPQHF
>TRBJ2-7|.|.|TRBV30
TGTGCCTGGAGTCGGGGTGGGGACTACGAGCAGTACTTC
CAWSRGGDYEQYF
>TRBJ2-2|.|.|TRBV10-2
TGCGCCAGCAATGGGGCAAGCAACACCGGGGAGCTGTTTTTT
CASNGASNTGELFF
>TRBJ2-1|.|.|TRBV19
TGTGCCAGCATACAGGGCCCAGGGAATGAGCAGTTCTTC
CASIQGPGNEQFF
>TRBJ1-6|.|.|TRBV5-1
TGCGCCAGCAGCTTGGTTGAGAATTCACCCCTCCACTTT
CASSLVENSPLHF
>TRBJ2-7|.|.|TRBV11-2
TGTGCCAGCAGCCCTCAGGGCGAGCAGTACTTC
CASSPQGEQYF
>TRBJ2-1|TRBD1|.|TRBV5-4
TGTGCCAGCAGCAACCGGGACAGGGGGGAGCCCTACAATGAGCAGTTCTTC
CASSNRDRGEPYNEQFF
>TRBJ2-7|TRBD2|.|TRBV6-5
TGTGCCAGCAGAGACCTAGCGGGTATGAACGAGCAGTACTTC
CASRDLAGMNEQYF
>TRBJ2-2|TRBD2|.|TRBV7-9
TGTGCCAGCAGCCCACCTCAAGCGGGGGGGGTGACGAACACCGGGGAGCTGTTTTTT
CASSPPQAGGVTNTGELFF